Sequencing of this T cell receptor (beta chain) was carried out in a study of blood T cells in healthy people across ages. A second roughly 6 to 11 cycle PCR used barcoded and J-beta primers. TCRdb re-called the 5' RACE reads with MiXCR, one entry per CDR3 protein. The table has 600,000 to 1,000,000 distinct CDR3 sequences, approximately 25% seen once. Germline CDR1 SQVTM, CDR2 ANQGSEA. The CDR3 totals 13 residues. The junction had 3 bases not matched to a gene; V was cut back by 4 bases and J by 3 bases. The same data also contributed to another study, on T cells of mothers and their children.

V and J are TRBV29-1 and TRBJ2-1, with 7 bases aligning to TRBD2. This receptor was identified in a boy aged 10-17 years in good health. The sequenced sample was blood. This CDR3 reads CSVGTRNYNEQFF. The CDR3 coding sequence is TGCAGCGTTGGGACTAGAAACTACAATGAGCAGTTCTTC.